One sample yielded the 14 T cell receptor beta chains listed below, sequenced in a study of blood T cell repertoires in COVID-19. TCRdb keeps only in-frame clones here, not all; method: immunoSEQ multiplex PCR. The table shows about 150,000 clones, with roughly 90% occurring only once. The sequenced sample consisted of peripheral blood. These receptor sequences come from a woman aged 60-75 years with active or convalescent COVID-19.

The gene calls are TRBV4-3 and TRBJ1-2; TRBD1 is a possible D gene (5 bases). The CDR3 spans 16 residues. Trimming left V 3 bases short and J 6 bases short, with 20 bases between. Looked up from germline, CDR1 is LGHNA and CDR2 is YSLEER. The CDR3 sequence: CASSHGDAQGGDGYTF. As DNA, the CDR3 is TGCGCCAGCAGCCACGGCGATGCCCAGGGAGGAGATGGCTACACCTTC.

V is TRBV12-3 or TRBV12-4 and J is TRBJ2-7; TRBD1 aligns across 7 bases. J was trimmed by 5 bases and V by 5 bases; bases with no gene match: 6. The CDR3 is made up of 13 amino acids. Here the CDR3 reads CASSSTTGNEQYF. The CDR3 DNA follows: TGTGCCAGCAGTAGCACGACAGGGAACGAGCAGTACTTC.

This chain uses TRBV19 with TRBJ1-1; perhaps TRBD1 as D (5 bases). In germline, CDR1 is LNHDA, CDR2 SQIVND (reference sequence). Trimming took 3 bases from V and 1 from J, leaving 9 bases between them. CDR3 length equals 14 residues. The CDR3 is CASSIIGGNTEAFF. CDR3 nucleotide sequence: TGTGCCAGTAGTATCATCGGGGGGAACACTGAAGCTTTCTTT.

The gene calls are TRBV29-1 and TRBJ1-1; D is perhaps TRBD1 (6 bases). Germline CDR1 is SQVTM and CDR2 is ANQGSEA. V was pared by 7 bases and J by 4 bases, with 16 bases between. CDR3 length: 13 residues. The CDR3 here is CSAEGVVGTEAFF. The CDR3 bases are TGCAGCGCCGAGGGGGTGGTCGGCACTGAAGCTTTCTTT.

The CDR3 sequence: CASSYLQGNGYTF. DNA for the CDR3: TGTGCCAGCAGTTACTTACAGGGTAACGGCTACACCTTC. The J gene is TRBJ1-2, the V gene TRBV6-5, with a possible D match to TRBD1 (6 bases). V was shortened by 1 base and J by 8 bases, with 11 bases between the two germline ends. This CDR3 comprises 13 residues. The germline V gene has CDR1 MNHEY and CDR2 SVGAGI.

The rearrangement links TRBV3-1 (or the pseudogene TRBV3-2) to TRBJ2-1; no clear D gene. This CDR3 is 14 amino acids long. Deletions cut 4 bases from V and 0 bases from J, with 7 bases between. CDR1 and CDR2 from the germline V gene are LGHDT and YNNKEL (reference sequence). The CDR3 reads CASSPSSSYNEQFF. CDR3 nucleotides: TGTGCCAGCAGCCCCTCGAGCTCCTACAATGAGCAGTTCTTC.

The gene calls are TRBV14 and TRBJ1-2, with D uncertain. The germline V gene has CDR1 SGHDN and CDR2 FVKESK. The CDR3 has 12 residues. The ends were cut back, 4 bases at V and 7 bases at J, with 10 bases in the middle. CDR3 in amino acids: CASSPGTTGYTF. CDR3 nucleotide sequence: TGTGCCAGCAGCCCAGGCACCACTGGCTACACCTTC.

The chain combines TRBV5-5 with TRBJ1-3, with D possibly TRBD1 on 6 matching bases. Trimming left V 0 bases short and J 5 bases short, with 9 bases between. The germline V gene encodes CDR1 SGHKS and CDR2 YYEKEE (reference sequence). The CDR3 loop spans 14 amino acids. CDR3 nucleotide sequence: TGTGCCAGCAGCTTGGAGCAGGGGCGAAACACCATATATTTT. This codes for CASSLEQGRNTIYF. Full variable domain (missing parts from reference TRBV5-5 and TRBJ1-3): DAGVTQSPTHLIKTRGQQVTLRCSPISGHKSVSWYQQVLGQGPQFIFQYYEKEERGRGNFPDRFSARQFPNYSSELNVNALLLGDSALYLCASSLEQGRNTIYFGEGSWLTVV.

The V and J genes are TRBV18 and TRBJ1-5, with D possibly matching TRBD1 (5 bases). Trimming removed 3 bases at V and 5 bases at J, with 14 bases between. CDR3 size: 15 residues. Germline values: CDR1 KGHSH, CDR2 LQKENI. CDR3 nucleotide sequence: TGTGCCAGCTCACCTGCAGGGATTGGGGATCAGCCCCAGCATTTT. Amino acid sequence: CASSPAGIGDQPQHF.

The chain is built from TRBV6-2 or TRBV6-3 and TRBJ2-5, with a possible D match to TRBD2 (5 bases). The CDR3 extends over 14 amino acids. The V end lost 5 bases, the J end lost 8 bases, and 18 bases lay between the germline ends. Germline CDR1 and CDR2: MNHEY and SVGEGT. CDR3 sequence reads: CASSLMVDRGTQYF. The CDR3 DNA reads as TGTGCCAGCAGTCTAATGGTCGACCGGGGAACCCAGTACTTC.

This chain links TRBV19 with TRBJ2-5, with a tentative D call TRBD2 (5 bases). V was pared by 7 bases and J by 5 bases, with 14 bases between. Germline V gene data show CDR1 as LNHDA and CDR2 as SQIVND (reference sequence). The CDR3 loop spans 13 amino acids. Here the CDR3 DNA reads TGTGCCAGTAATTCTCGGGATCGCGAGACCCAGTACTTC. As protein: CASNSRDRETQYF.

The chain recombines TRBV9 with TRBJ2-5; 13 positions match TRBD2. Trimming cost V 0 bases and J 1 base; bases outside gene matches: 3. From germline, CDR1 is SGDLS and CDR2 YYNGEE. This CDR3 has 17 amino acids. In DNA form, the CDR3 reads TGTGCCAGCAGCGTAGGGGGGACTAGCGGGGCCCAAGAGACCCAGTACTTC. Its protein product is CASSVGGTSGAQETQYF.

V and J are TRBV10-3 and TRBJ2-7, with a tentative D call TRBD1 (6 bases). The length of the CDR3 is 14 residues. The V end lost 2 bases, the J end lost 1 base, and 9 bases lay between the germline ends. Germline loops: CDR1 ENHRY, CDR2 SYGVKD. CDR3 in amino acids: CAISEETGSYEQYF. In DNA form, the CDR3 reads TGTGCCATCAGTGAGGAAACAGGGTCCTACGAGCAGTACTTC.

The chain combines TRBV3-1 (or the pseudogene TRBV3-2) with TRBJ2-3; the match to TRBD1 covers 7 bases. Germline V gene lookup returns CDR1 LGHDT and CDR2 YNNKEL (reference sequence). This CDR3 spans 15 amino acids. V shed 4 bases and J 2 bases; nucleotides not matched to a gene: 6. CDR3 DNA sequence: TGTGCCAGCAGCCTAAAACAGGGGCCCACAGATACGCAGTATTTT. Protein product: CASSLKQGPTDTQYF.